This T cell receptor (beta chain) was recovered during a study of blood T cell repertoires in COVID-19. The wider study: Acute-phase and convalescent COVID-19 samples originated in the United States, Italy and Spain. Sample material is recorded as cDNA or gDNA derived from T cells, B-cell-depleted T cells, or PBMCs.

Authors' methods: Quantification of nucleated cells was approximated via reference gene primer amplification. Libraries were prepared by immunoSEQ multiplex PCR; TCRdb keeps only in-frame clonotypes and omits some of them. The D gene and trimming were derived from the DNA, and the V and J assignments and clone size from that table. The sample records about 63,000 clones, 88% being singletons. With V trimmed by 7 bases and J by 4 bases, 14 bases remained unmatched. Germline loops: CDR1 SNHLY, CDR2 FYNNEI. The CDR3 loop spans 16 amino acids. This TCR was sampled from a human donor in a cohort sampled during active COVID-19. The sequencing sample was made of peripheral blood. The chain carries TRBV2 and TRBJ1-2; 8 nucleotides line up with TRBD1. In DNA, the CDR3 is TGTGCCAGCACCCTTCCTAGTCCAGGGGGCGCCTATGGCTACACCTTC. This translates into CASTLPSPGGAYGYTF.